This T cell receptor (beta chain) was sequenced in a study of cytomegalovirus exposure and HLA in healthy donors. Amplification used 60 Vbeta primers and 13 Jbeta primers. Clones were sequenced by immunoSEQ multiplex PCR, and TCRdb holds only the in-frame ones, with some missing. The sample shows 85,000 to 110,000 clones, 60% to 85% of them seen only once. The V gene end was trimmed by 4 bases and the J gene end by 5 bases; junction bases not matched to a gene: 6. The CDR3 sequence is 14 residues long. CDR1 is MNHNS and CDR2 is SASEGT in the germline V gene. Study-wide results and caveats: Among the sequence variants, a highly shared cluster was likely an artifact of sequencing. The authors later linked a missense DCLRE1C variant to TCR beta V- and J-gene trimming. In vitro work confirmed that three CMV-associated chains recognize CMV antigens. Cytomegalovirus association was assigned to about 150 TCR beta chains.

On this clone itself: The antigen is unknown.

The chain uses TRBV6-1 and TRBJ2-3, with 7 bases matching TRBD2. Sequencing was done on a sample of PBMCs. This receptor was obtained from a man aged 50 or older in good health and CMV-seropositive. The CDR3 nucleotides are TGTGCCAGCAGTGGAGAGCTAGCGGTAGATACGCAGTATTTT. This gives the protein CASSGELAVDTQYF.